One sample yielded the 20 T cell receptor beta chains listed below, sequenced in a study of cytomegalovirus exposure and HLA in healthy donors. Primers for the PCR totalled 60 Vbeta and 13 Jbeta. TCRdb's table, derived via immunoSEQ multiplex PCR, lists solely in-frame clones and lacks some. The sample yields over 200,000 clones, 77% seen once. Sequencing was done on a sample of PBMCs. The receptor set was obtained from an older woman in good health and CMV-seropositive.

V and J are TRBV7-3 and TRBJ1-2; 7 nucleotides match TRBD1. This CDR3 has 15 residues. The J segment lost 2 bases and the V segment lost 0 bases, leaving 3 bases of the junction unmatched. CDR1 and CDR2 from the germline V gene are SGHTA and FQGTGA. CDR3 in amino acids: CASSLTGQANYGYTF. The CDR3 nucleotides read TGTGCCAGCAGCTTAACAGGACAGGCGAACTATGGCTACACCTTC. Complete variable domain (other parts from reference TRBV7-3 and TRBJ1-2): GAGVSQTPSNKVTEKGKYVELRCDPISGHTALYWYRQSLGQGPEFLIYFQGTGAADDSGLPNDRFFAVRPEGSVSTLKIQRTERGDSAVYLCASSLTGQANYGYTFGSGTRLTVV.

This clone has just a few counts. The chain carries TRBV6-5 and TRBJ2-1, with TRBD2 matching 8 bases. The germline V gene encodes CDR1 MNHEY and CDR2 SVGAGI. V was clipped by 0 bases and J by 6 bases; unmatched bases: 7. This CDR3 spans 16 amino acids. The CDR3 DNA reads TGTGCCAGCAGTTACTCGATCCAGCGGGGGTTCAATGAGCAGTTCTTC. It translates to CASSYSIQRGFNEQFF.

The genes are TRBV19 and TRBJ1-1; D is perhaps TRBD1 (5 bases). This CDR3 is 14 amino acids long. The V end was cut by 4 bases, the J end by 3 bases, with 12 bases between. Germline lookup yields CDR1 LNHDA and CDR2 SQIVND (reference sequence). This CDR3 reads CASSRGDRDTEAFF. The CDR3 DNA sequence: TGTGCCAGTAGTAGGGGGGATAGGGACACTGAAGCTTTCTTT.

V usage is TRBV30 and J usage is TRBJ1-3; D gene ambiguous. The CDR3 is 15 amino acids. Per the germline V gene, CDR1 is GTSNPN and CDR2 is SVGIG (reference sequence). Deletions cut 0 bases from V and 0 bases from J, with 9 bases between. CDR3 sequence reads: CAWSVKSLSGNTIYF. In DNA form, the CDR3 reads TGTGCCTGGAGTGTAAAGAGCCTCTCTGGAAACACCATATATTTT.

The chain uses TRBV7-2 and TRBJ1-6; possibly TRBD1 for D (5 bases). This CDR3 has 15 amino acids. Trimming removed 5 bases at V and 10 bases at J, with 18 bases between. In germline, CDR1 is SGHTA, CDR2 FQGNSA. CDR3 DNA sequence: TGTGCCAGCAGCCTAAGGACACTTCCTCAGTCACCCCTCCACTTT. Amino acids: CASSLRTLPQSPLHF. The full variable domain, with the rest looked up from reference TRBV7-2 and TRBJ1-6, is GAGVSQSPSNKVTEKGKDVELRCDPISGHTALYWYRQSLGQGLEFLIYFQGNSAPDKSGLPSDRFSAERTGGSVSTLTIQRTQQEDSAVYLCASSLRTLPQSPLHFGNGTRLTVT.

This clone occurred a few times. The V call is TRBV5-4, the J call TRBJ1-4; 7 nucleotides agree with TRBD1. The CDR3 sequence is 15 residues long. Germline CDR1 reads SGHNT; CDR2 reads YYREEE (reference sequence). V shed 4 bases, J shed 3 bases, and the junction held 6 bases outside the gene matches. The CDR3 is CASSNMQGANEKLFF. For the CDR3, the DNA is TGTGCCAGCAGCAATATGCAGGGGGCTAATGAAAAACTGTTTTTT.

The J gene is TRBJ2-5, the V gene TRBV7-2; 9 bases agree with TRBD2. Unmatched junction bases numbered 7, after V lost 0 bases and J lost 5 bases. This CDR3 has 16 amino acids. CDR1 SGHTA and CDR2 FQGNSA come from the germline V gene. The CDR3 reads CASSLALRGGGETQYF. The CDR3 nucleotides are TGTGCCAGCAGCTTAGCGCTGCGGGGGGGCGGGGAGACCCAGTACTTC.

The rearrangement joins TRBV29-1 to TRBJ2-6; tentative D call: TRBD2 (7 bases). In germline, CDR1 is SQVTM, CDR2 ANQGSEA. CDR3 length: 15 residues. Deletions cut 3 bases from V and 2 bases from J, with 11 bases between. The CDR3 DNA reads TGCAGCGTTGATAAGGGGGGGACTGGGGCCAACGTCCTGACTTTC. The encoded protein is CSVDKGGTGANVLTF.

The chain combines TRBV6-5 with TRBJ1-1, with D possibly TRBD1 on 5 matching bases. The CDR3 has 14 residues. With 2 bases removed from V and 0 bases from J, the gap between germline ends came to 7 bases. The germline gives CDR1 MNHEY, CDR2 SVGAGI. The CDR3 nucleotides read TGTGCCAGCAGTTACGGGGGGATGAACACTGAAGCTTTCTTT. It codes for CASSYGGMNTEAFF.

The chain couples TRBV19 to TRBJ1-5; D possibly corresponds to TRBD1 (6 bases). Germline-derived CDR1 and CDR2 are LNHDA and SQIVND (reference sequence). This CDR3 has 13 residues. Trimming cost V 3 bases and J 5 bases, with 8 bases left between them. DNA for the CDR3: TGTGCCAGTAGTATGGACAGCTATCAGCCCCAGCATTTT. Amino acids: CASSMDSYQPQHF.

This chain joins TRBV2 and TRBJ2-5, with 8 bases that match TRBD2. The J call may be faulty, since TRBJ2-7 better matches the DNA end. This CDR3 contains 14 residues. The germline V gene encodes CDR1 SNHLY and CDR2 FYNNEI. This CDR3 reads CASTLAAMSYEQYF. CDR3 in DNA: TGTGCCAGCACACTAGCGGCGATGAGCTACGAGCAGTACTTC.

CDR3 sequence (DNA): TGTGCCAGCAGTTTTTTGACAGGGGTTGTGTCGGATGAGCAGTTCTTC. This encodes CASSFLTGVVSDEQFF. The J gene is TRBJ2-1, the V gene TRBV28; TRBD1 matches at 8 bases. V shed 3 bases, J shed 8 bases, and the junction held 12 bases outside the gene matches. This CDR3 is 16 amino acids long. CDR1 is MDHEN, CDR2 SYDVKM, per germline.

The chain has TRBV5-1 and TRBJ1-1; 9 bases fit TRBD1. Germline CDR1 reads SGHRS; CDR2 reads YFSETQ. This CDR3 region has 14 residues. V gave up 4 bases and J gave up 5 bases; unmatched junction bases: 6. This CDR3 reads CASSAGTGRTEAFF. The CDR3 nucleotides are TGCGCCAGCAGCGCCGGGACAGGGAGGACTGAAGCTTTCTTT. The full variable domain, its missing parts supplied by reference TRBV5-1 and TRBJ1-1, is KAGVTQTPRYLIKTRGQQVTLSCSPISGHRSVSWYQQTPGQGLQFLFEYFSETQRNKGNFPGRFSGRQFSNSRSEMNVSTLELGDSALYLCASSAGTGRTEAFFGQGTRLTVV.

This clone was seen only a few times. This chain uses TRBV10-1 with TRBJ2-3; 9 bases fit TRBD2. Germline V lookup: CDR1 WNHNN, CDR2 SYGVQD (reference sequence). V was clipped by 0 bases and J by 2 bases; unmatched bases: 6. The CDR3 runs 17 residues. The CDR3 loop reads CASSESPSGTPTDTQYF. CDR3 nucleotides: TGCGCCAGCAGTGAGTCCCCTAGCGGGACCCCCACAGATACGCAGTATTTT.

The gene calls are TRBV11-1 and TRBJ2-1; D possibly corresponds to TRBD2 (6 bases). V was shortened by 4 bases and J by 11 bases, with 24 bases between the two germline ends. Per germline, CDR1 SGHAT and CDR2 FQDESV (reference sequence). The CDR3 sequence is 16 residues long. The CDR3 is CASSSPGLPSGIKQFF. Written as DNA, the CDR3 is TGTGCCAGCAGCTCGCCGGGACTCCCATCGGGAATTAAGCAGTTCTTC.

This chain uses TRBV6-4 with TRBJ2-2, with 8 bases identical to TRBD1. Germline assignment: CDR1 MRHNA and CDR2 SNTAGT. Trimming took 3 bases from V and 4 from J; bases not matched to a gene: 1. The CDR3 consists of 14 residues. The CDR3 sequence: CASSEQGGTGELFF. The CDR3 nucleotides read TGTGCCAGCAGTGAACAGGGGGGCACCGGGGAGCTGTTTTTT.

This clone has only a few counts. This rearrangement joins TRBV6-5 to TRBJ1-4, with D unresolved. Trimming removed 6 bases at V and 10 bases at J, with 18 bases between. The CDR3 has 14 amino acids. The germline gives CDR1 MNHEY, CDR2 SVGAGI. Written as DNA, the CDR3 is TGTGCCAGCAGCCCCGACATGAACCTGGGAAAACTGTTTTTT. It codes for CASSPDMNLGKLFF.

The V and J genes are TRBV10-3 and TRBJ2-1; D remains ambiguous. CDR3 size: 15 residues. Trimming cost V 6 bases and J 0 bases, with 12 bases left between them. CDR1 is ENHRY, CDR2 SYGVKD, per germline. The CDR3, as DNA: TGTGCCATCAGGGGCAGCAAAAACTCCTACAATGAGCAGTTCTTC. As protein: CAIRGSKNSYNEQFF.

CDR3 in amino acids: CASRGNEKLFF. The CDR3 DNA follows: TGTGCCAGCAGGGGCAATGAAAAACTGTTTTTT. The chain has TRBV28 and TRBJ1-4; D remains unclear. CDR3 length equals 11 residues. The germline CDR1 and CDR2 sequences are MDHEN and SYDVKM. The V gene lost 6 bases and the J gene lost 5 bases, with 4 bases spanning the gap.

This clone has just a few counts. The chain couples TRBV4-3 to TRBJ2-2; 10 bases match TRBD1. Germline trimming cut 3 bases from V and 7 bases from J; bases unmatched to any gene: 5. The CDR3 contains 15 residues. The germline V gene encodes CDR1 LGHNA and CDR2 YSLEER. CDR3 nucleotide sequence: TGCGCCAGCAGCCAGAGACAGGGGGCAAGCGGGGAGCTGTTTTTT. Protein: CASSQRQGASGELFF.